This T cell receptor beta chain came from a study of blood T cell repertoires in COVID-19 (dated by TCRdb to about 2020). A note on the overall study: Samples covering the acute and convalescent phases of COVID-19 were provided by collaborators in the United States, Italy and Spain. Samples came from the ongoing ImmuneRACE study (first 160 participants) plus 1,254 subjects from 6 global collaborators. The sample metadata nearly always contained a de-identified subject ID, COVID-19 status, age in years and sex. The repertoires were released in a freely available public database intended as a resource for research on the immune response to SARS-CoV-2. The material from the prospective study consisted of cDNA or gDNA derived from T cells, B-cell-depleted T cells, or PBMCs. HLA class I and class II types, where available, came from metadata supplied by the sample provider rather than from assay-based typing. Subjects who had been exposed to COVID-19, were actively infected with it, or had recovered from it provided the deeply sampled blood TCRbeta repertoires that made up the dataset. Points the paper makes about the study in general: The amount of clinical and demographic metadata varied by source and participant and was provided uncurated.

There are 16 amino acids in the CDR3, from cysteine to phenylalanine inclusive. Only the CDR3 portion is preserved as DNA: 48 bases, with reading frame beginning at the first base. Relative to germline, V is 1 base shorter and J is 5 bases shorter, with 18 bases between their ends. The germline V gene gives CDR1 as SGHTA and CDR2 as FQGNSA. Each collaborating institution followed its own protocols to collect whole blood in K2EDTA tubes. Collaborator samples were shipped for TCRbeta analysis as frozen whole blood, isolated PBMCs, or DNA extracted from either sample type. This clone has more than one count but fewer than ten. Which antigen it targets is not known. Base qualities are missing; no much larger clone stands one base away. TCRbeta CDR3 regions were amplified from genomic DNA by means of the immunoSEQ Assay, a bias-controlled multiplex PCR. The paper's data handling went like this. The number of nucleated cells in each sample was estimated from the amplification of reference gene primers within the assay. To quantify the absolute abundance of each unique TCRbeta CDR3 rearrangement, sequence reads were collapsed and filtered. For each sample, productive Simpson clonality was calculated as the square root of Simpson's diversity index across productive rearrangements. Not all clones reach the TCRdb copy of this immuneACCESS table, which keeps in-frame sequences only. Checked studies attribute under half of the gap to unresolved V genes and leave the rest unexplained. The V and J calls and clone size are taken from that table; D and trimming were inferred from the DNA. The sample profile shows over 80,000 clones; about 80% of them were found once. Under 13% of the sample belongs to the ten largest clones.

Recombination linked TRBV7-2 to TRBJ2-7; the D segment could be TRBD1, given 6 matching bases. The source material was peripheral blood. The sequence came from a woman aged 70-85 years with acute or convalescent COVID-19. The CDR3 protein: CASSLEGRGSGHEQYF. The nucleotides read TGTGCCAGCAGCTTAGAGGGAAGGGGGAGTGGACACGAGCAGTACTTC.